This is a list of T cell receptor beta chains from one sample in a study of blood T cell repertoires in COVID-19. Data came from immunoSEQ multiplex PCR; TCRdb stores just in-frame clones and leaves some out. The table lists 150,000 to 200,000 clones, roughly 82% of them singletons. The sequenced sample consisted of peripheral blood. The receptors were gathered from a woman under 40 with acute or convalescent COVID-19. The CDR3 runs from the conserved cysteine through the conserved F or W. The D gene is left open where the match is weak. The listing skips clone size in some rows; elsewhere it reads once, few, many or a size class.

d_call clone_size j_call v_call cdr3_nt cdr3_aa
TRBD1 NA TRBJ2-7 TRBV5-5 TGTGCCAGCAGCTTGGGACAGGGGGCTGTATCCTACGAGCAGTACTTC CASSLGQGAVSYEQYF
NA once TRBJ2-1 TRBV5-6 TGTGCCAGCAGCCCGGTCACAGGCGGCTACAATGAGCAGTTCTTC CASSPVTGGYNEQFF
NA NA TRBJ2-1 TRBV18 TGTGCCAGCTCACCAGCCGTTAAGGGAGGCCGTGTAGTTTGGGAGCAGTTCTTC CASSPAVKGGRVVWEQFF
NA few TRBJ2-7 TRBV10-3 TGTGCCATCAGCGGGACACCCAACGAGCAGTACTTC CAISGTPNEQYF
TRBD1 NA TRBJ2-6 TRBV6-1 TGTGCCAGCAGTGAAGTAGGGACAGGTGGCTCTGGGGCCAACGTCCTGACTTTC CASSEVGTGGSGANVLTF
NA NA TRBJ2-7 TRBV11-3 TGTGCCAGCAGCCCCTCGGGGAGCATCCTCGAGCAGTACTTC CASSPSGSILEQYF
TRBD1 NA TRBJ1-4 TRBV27 TGTGCCAGCAGTCCCCAGGGGGTTGCTAATGAAAAACTGTTTTTT CASSPQGVANEKLFF
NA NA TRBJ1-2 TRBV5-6 TGTGCCAGCAGCTTTTATTTTAGCAGGGCCTATGGCTACACCTTC CASSFYFSRAYGYTF
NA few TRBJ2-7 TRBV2 TGTGCCAGCAGTGCCAGCTCCTACGAGCAGTACTTC CASSASSYEQYF
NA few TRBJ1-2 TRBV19 TGTGCCAGTAGTATGGGAGCTGGCTACACCTTC CASSMGAGYTF
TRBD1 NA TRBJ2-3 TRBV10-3 TGTGCCTCCGATCCAGGGGGCATTAGAGCAGATACGCAGTATTTT CASDPGGIRADTQYF
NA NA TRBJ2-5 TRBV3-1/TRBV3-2 TGTGCCAGCAGCCAAACTGGGGCCGGGCAAGAGACCCAGTACTTC CASSQTGAGQETQYF
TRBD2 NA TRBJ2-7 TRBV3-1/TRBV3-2 TGTGCCAGCAGCCGGTGGACTAGCTGGGACGAGCAGTACTTC CASSRWTSWDEQYF
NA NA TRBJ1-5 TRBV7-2 TGTGCCAGCAGCTTAAGGGCAGGGGCCCAGCATTTT CASSLRAGAQHF
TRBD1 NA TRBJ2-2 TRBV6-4 TGTGCCAGCAGTGACGCCGGGACAGGGCACACCGGGGAGCTGTTTTTT CASSDAGTGHTGELFF
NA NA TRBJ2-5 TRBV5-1 TGCGCCAGCAGCAGCAGGAGTGAGGGGAGGTTGCAAGAGACCCAGTACTTC CASSSRSEGRLQETQYF
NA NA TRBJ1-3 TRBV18 TGTGCCAGCTCACCGGAATTACAGGGAAGGGCTGGAAACACCATATATTTT CASSPELQGRAGNTIYF
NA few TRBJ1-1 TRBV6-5 TGTGCCAGCAGTTCCGGGGTTAAGAACACTGAAGCTTTCTTT CASSSGVKNTEAFF
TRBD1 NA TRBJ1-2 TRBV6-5 TGTGCCAGCAGCCCGACAGGGGGTGGGGGTCGTGGCTACACCTTC CASSPTGGGGRGYTF
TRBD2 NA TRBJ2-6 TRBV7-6 TGTGCCAGCAGCACACGTACTAGCGGGGGGGCCTCTGGGGCCAACGTCCTGACTTTC CASSTRTSGGASGANVLTF
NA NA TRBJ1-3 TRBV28 TGTGCCAGCAGTTTTGCGGCTGGAAACACCATATATTTT CASSFAAGNTIYF
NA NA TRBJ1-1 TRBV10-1 TGCGCCAGCAGTGAGTCGACGGGAGCCTTCACTGAAGCTTTCTTT CASSESTGAFTEAFF
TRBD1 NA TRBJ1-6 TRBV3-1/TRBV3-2 TGTGCCAGCAGCCCACAGGGGACGGGGAATTCACCCCTCCACTTT CASSPQGTGNSPLHF
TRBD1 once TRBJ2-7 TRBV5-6 TGTGCCAGCAGCTTGGTTGGGGGGACAGGGGAACTAGAGGAGCAGTACTTC CASSLVGGTGELEEQYF
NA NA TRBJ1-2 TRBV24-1 TGTGCCACCACCCCGACTACCGGAGCTAACTATGGCTACACCTTC CATTPTTGANYGYTF
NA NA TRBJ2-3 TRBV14 TGTGCCAGCAGCCCGGGACTCATTCCCCAGTATTTT CASSPGLIPQYF
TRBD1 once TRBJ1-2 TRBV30 TGTGCCTGGGCCCAGGGACAGGGGGGGAACTATGGCTACACCTTC CAWAQGQGGNYGYTF
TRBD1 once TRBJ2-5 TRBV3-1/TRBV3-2 TGTGCCAGCAGCCAAGCATCAGGGGGCCGCCAAGAGACCCAGTACTTC CASSQASGGRQETQYF
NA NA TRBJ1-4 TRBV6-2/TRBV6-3 TGTGCCAGCAGCCGCTACAGGGTTGGCGATGAAAAACTGTTTTTT CASSRYRVGDEKLFF
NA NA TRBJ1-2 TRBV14 TGTGCCAGCAGCCAATCTGTCTACTATGGCTACACCTTC CASSQSVYYGYTF
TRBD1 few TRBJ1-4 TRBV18 TGTGCCAGCTCACTGAGGACAGGGGATAATGAAAAACTGTTTTTT CASSLRTGDNEKLFF
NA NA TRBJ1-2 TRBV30 TGTGCCTGGAGTGTCAGCTATGGCTACACCTTC CAWSVSYGYTF
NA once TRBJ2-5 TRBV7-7 TGTGCTAGCAGCTTAGAGAGAACAGGTACCTCAAGAGGGACCCAGTACTTC CASSLERTGTSRGTQYF
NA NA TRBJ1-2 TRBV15 TGTGCCACCAGCGCCCGAACAGGTTCTGATTTTGGCTACACCTTC CATSARTGSDFGYTF
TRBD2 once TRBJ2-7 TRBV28 TGTGCCAGCAACATAGCGGGAGGGGGCTACGAGCAGTACTTC CASNIAGGGYEQYF
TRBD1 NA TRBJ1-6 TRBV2 TGTGCCAGCAGTGAAATGGACAGGGGTAATTCACCCCTCCACTTT CASSEMDRGNSPLHF
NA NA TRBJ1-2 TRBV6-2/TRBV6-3 TGTGCCAGCAGTCATCTTGTTGGGGGCCCTCCTTATGGCTACACCTTC CASSHLVGGPPYGYTF
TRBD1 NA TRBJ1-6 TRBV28 TGTGCCAGCAGCCCCGGGACAGGGGCAAATTCACCCCTCCACTTT CASSPGTGANSPLHF
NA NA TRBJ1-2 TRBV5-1 TGCGCCAGCAGCGTTGGACAAGCCGGGCTAAACACCTTC CASSVGQAGLNTF
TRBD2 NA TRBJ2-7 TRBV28 TGTGCCAGCAGCTTAACCGGGGGGATAGCTCCTGACGAGCAGTACTTC CASSLTGGIAPDEQYF
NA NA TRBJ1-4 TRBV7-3 TGTGCCAGCAGCCAAAGGGGGGGCCGTGAAAAACTGTTTTTT CASSQRGGREKLFF
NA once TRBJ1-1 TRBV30 TGTGCCTGGAGTGTACAAAGGGGGATTGGTTCCACTGAAGCTTTCTTT CAWSVQRGIGSTEAFF
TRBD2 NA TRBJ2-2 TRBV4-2 TGTGCCAGCAGCCTGTTCCCCTCGGGACTAGCGGGGGGCCGGGGGACCGGGGAGCTGTTTTTT CASSLFPSGLAGGRGTGELFF
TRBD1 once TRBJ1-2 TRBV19 TGTGCCAGTAGTAGCTCGACAGGGGGTCGTATCAACTATGGCTACACCTTC CASSSSTGGRINYGYTF
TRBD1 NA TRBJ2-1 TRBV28 TGTGCCAGCAGTCACCCCGACAGGGTCTCCTACAATGAGCAGTTCTTC CASSHPDRVSYNEQFF
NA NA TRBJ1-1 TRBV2 TGTGCCAGCAGCGGGCGGACAGACAACACTGAAGCTTTCTTT CASSGRTDNTEAFF